Presented here are 31 T cell receptor beta chains from one specimen sequenced in a study of CD8+ T cells in alopecia areata. As the sequencing template, cDNA was produced by extracting RNA and reverse transcribing it. Data came from immunoSEQ multiplex PCR; TCRdb stores just in-frame clones and leaves some out. The sample shows roughly 250,000 clones, around 64% of them seen only once. Treatment meaning: oral pan-JAK inhibitor, 5-10 mg twice daily. The source material was CD4+ T cells sorted from blood, sampled at roughly week 53, from a patient treated with tofacitinib. Receptors were obtained from a human donor with alopecia areata.

The CDR3 region has the DNA TGCAGCGTTGTTGACGGGGAGGGAAATGAGCAGTTCTTC. The encoded protein is CSVVDGEGNEQFF. The chain is built from TRBV29-1 and TRBJ2-1, with 7 nucleotides matching TRBD2. Germline V gives CDR1 SQVTM, CDR2 ANQGSEA. CDR3 size: 13 residues. V shed 4 bases and J 7 bases; nucleotides not matched to a gene: 7.

This chain uses TRBV30 with TRBJ1-6, with TRBD1 as a possible D gene (6 bases). Trimming removed 6 bases at V and 7 bases at J, with 19 bases between. CDR3 length: 15 residues. Germline V lookup: CDR1 GTSNPN, CDR2 SVGIG (reference sequence). As DNA, the CDR3 is TGTGCCTGTGCTCGGGGGCCCATCAAAAATTCACCCCTCCACTTT. Translated: CACARGPIKNSPLHF.

The chain employs TRBV29-1 and TRBJ2-7; 10 bases are shared with TRBD1. Per germline, CDR1 SQVTM and CDR2 ANQGSEA. The trim removed 0 bases at V and 2 bases at J, leaving 4 bases unmatched. The CDR3 consists of 15 residues. CDR3 amino acids: CSVEDLGTGAYEQYF. CDR3 DNA: TGCAGCGTTGAAGATCTTGGGACAGGGGCCTACGAGCAGTACTTC.

V gene TRBV15 combines with J gene TRBJ1-5, with TRBD1 matching 7 bases. V trimming: 5 bases; J trimming: 4 bases; junction bases outside the gene matches: 5. Germline CDR1 reads LNHNV; CDR2 reads YYDKDF (reference sequence). CDR3 length: 14 residues. The CDR3 nucleotides are TGTGCCACCAGCCCAGCAGGGGGGAATCAGCCCCAGCATTTT. Translated, it gives CATSPAGGNQPQHF.

The rearrangement uses TRBV6-6 and TRBJ1-6, with D tentatively TRBD1 (5 bases). V dropped 7 bases and J dropped 9 bases, with 16 bases sitting between them. The CDR3 extends over 14 amino acids. Germline V gene lookup returns CDR1 MNHNY and CDR2 SVGAGI (reference sequence). The CDR3 DNA is TGTGCCAGCACCCACGGCAGGGAGACTTCACCCCTCCACTTT. Its translation is CASTHGRETSPLHF.

The chain has TRBV30 and TRBJ1-6, with TRBD1 identical over 7 bases. With 0 bases clipped from V and 9 bases from J, the junction kept 8 bases outside the gene matches. CDR1 GTSNPN and CDR2 SVGIG come from the germline V gene (reference sequence). This CDR3 spans 15 amino acids. In DNA, the CDR3 is TGTGCCTGGAGTGTCGCCAGGGGGGGGATTTCACCCCTCCACTTT. Its translation: CAWSVARGGISPLHF.

This sequence joins TRBV29-1 and TRBJ1-3, with D uncertain. Germline V gene lookup returns CDR1 SQVTM and CDR2 ANQGSEA. The CDR3 runs to 14 residues. V lost 0 bases and J 1 base, leaving 7 bases between the germline ends. This CDR3 reads CSVEEWESGNTIYF. Here the CDR3 DNA reads TGCAGCGTTGAAGAGTGGGAGTCTGGAAACACCATATATTTT.

The V call is TRBV6-5, the J call TRBJ2-5; no clear D. The germline V and J ends were trimmed by 5 bases and 4 bases, with 8 bases remaining between them. Germline V gene lookup returns CDR1 MNHEY and CDR2 SVGAGI. The CDR3 covers 12 residues. CDR3 loop: CASSHPGETQYF. CDR3 DNA: TGTGCCAGCAGTCACCCCGGAGAGACCCAGTACTTC.

The chain has TRBV4-1 and TRBJ2-1; TRBD2 matches 15 bases. Trimming removed 4 bases from V and 6 bases from J; junction bases left unmatched: 1. The CDR3 sequence is 15 residues long. Per the germline V gene, CDR1 is MGHRA and CDR2 is YSYEKL. The chain's CDR3 is CASSRTSGGVNEQFF. CDR3 nucleotides: TGCGCCAGCAGCCGGACTAGCGGGGGGGTCAATGAGCAGTTCTTC.

This clone was counted a few times. The chain couples TRBV27 to TRBJ2-1; D might be TRBD2 (6 bases). Germline V gene data show CDR1 as MNHEY and CDR2 as SMNVEV (reference sequence). The CDR3 has 16 residues. The V and J ends lost 1 base and 0 bases respectively, with 10 bases between them. CDR3 region: CASSLWTTSSYNEQFF. Written as DNA, the CDR3 is TGTGCCAGCAGTTTATGGACTACCAGCTCCTACAATGAGCAGTTCTTC.

This rearrangement joins TRBV14 to TRBJ2-7; no clear D gene. The CDR3 covers 17 residues. V lost 4 bases, J lost 1 base, and 20 bases lay in between. Looked up from germline, CDR1 is SGHDN and CDR2 is FVKESK. The CDR3 DNA sequence: TGTGCCAGCAGCCCCCTGAACGGACGGGTAAGGTCCTACGAGCAGTACTTC. Its translation: CASSPLNGRVRSYEQYF.

This clone was seen ten or more times. This sequence joins TRBV7-9 and TRBJ1-1, with TRBD1 matching over 9 bases. V lost 5 bases, J lost 3 bases, and 7 bases stayed unmatched. Germline assignment: CDR1 SEHNR and CDR2 FQNEAQ (reference sequence). The CDR3 runs 15 residues. This CDR3 reads CASSRTGGSDTEAFF. CDR3 nucleotides: TGTGCCAGCAGCCGCACAGGGGGCTCGGACACTGAAGCTTTCTTT.

The genes are TRBV29-1 and TRBJ2-6, with 10 bases that match TRBD1. The ends lost 5 bases at V and 2 bases at J; junction bases unmatched: 12. Per germline, CDR1 SQVTM and CDR2 ANQGSEA. The CDR3 has 18 residues. The CDR3 loop reads CSVRYKTGGFPGANVLTF. CDR3 in DNA: TGCAGCGTTCGATATAAGACAGGGGGCTTTCCTGGGGCCAACGTCCTGACTTTC.

This chain joins TRBV2 and TRBJ1-5; D not certain. Deletions cut 2 bases from V and 1 base from J, with 12 bases between. The CDR3 totals 16 residues. CDR1 is SNHLY and CDR2 is FYNNEI in the germline V gene. CDR3 DNA sequence: TGTGCCAGCAGTGAATTGAGGTGGACGAGCAATCAGCCCCAGCATTTT. Translating it yields CASSELRWTSNQPQHF. The whole variable domain, filled in from reference TRBV2 and TRBJ1-5, reads EPEVTQTPSHQVTQMGQEVILRCVPISNHLYFYWYRQILGQKVEFLVSFYNNEISEKSEIFDDQFSVERPDGSNFTLKIRSTKLEDSAMYFCASSELRWTSNQPQHFGDGTRLSIL.

Only a few counts were recorded for this clone. Other DNA variants within this sample encode the same CDR3. This chain joins TRBV10-3 and TRBJ2-5; 7 nucleotides match TRBD1. With 4 bases clipped from V and 2 bases from J, the junction kept 1 base outside the gene matches. CDR1 and CDR2 (germline): ENHRY, SYGVKD. The CDR3 has 13 amino acids. The DNA of the CDR3 is TGTGCCATCAGTGCGACAGGGCAAGAGACCCAGTACTTC. Translation gives CAISATGQETQYF.

The V and J genes are TRBV30 and TRBJ1-2; no reliable D call. The V gene lost 1 base and the J gene lost 7 bases, with 19 bases spanning the gap. The CDR3 length is 15 residues. Germline loops: CDR1 GTSNPN, CDR2 SVGIG (reference sequence). CDR3 DNA: TGTGCCTGGAGTGCTAGCACCATTGGAACTAGTGGCTACACCTTC. Protein: CAWSASTIGTSGYTF.

This CDR3 reads CSATASLLGSTIYF. CDR3 DNA: TGCAGCGCGACTGCGAGCCTTTTGGGGAGCACCATATATTTT. This chain links TRBV29-1 with TRBJ1-3; D gene unclear. CDR1 and CDR2 from the germline V gene are SQVTM and ANQGSEA. CDR3 length equals 14 residues. Trimming left V 7 bases short and J 9 bases short, with 22 bases between.

The rearrangement links TRBV30 to TRBJ1-5, with D perhaps matching TRBD1 (6 bases). Germline V lookup: CDR1 GTSNPN, CDR2 SVGIG (reference sequence). The CDR3 runs to 16 residues. V lost 0 bases to trimming and J lost 1 base, with 13 bases between them. In nucleotides, the CDR3 is TGTGCCTGGAGTGTACGGGCGGGGGCGAGCAATCAGCCCCAGCATTTT. It yields the protein CAWSVRAGASNQPQHF.

This chain joins TRBV4-3 and TRBJ2-3; 8 positions agree with TRBD1. The CDR3 runs to 16 residues. Germline CDR1 is LGHNA and CDR2 is YSLEER. V lost 1 base to trimming and J lost 3 bases; unmatched junction nucleotides: 6. The CDR3 reads CASSQARTGRTDTQYF. The CDR3 DNA reads TGCGCCAGCAGCCAAGCTCGGACAGGGCGTACAGATACGCAGTATTTT.

The gene calls are TRBV11-2 and TRBJ2-5; D call uncertain. The CDR3 runs 12 residues. Germline assignment: CDR1 SGHAT and CDR2 FQNNGV. V was trimmed by 1 base and J by 1 base, leaving 1 base between them. The CDR3 DNA follows: TGTGCCAGCAGCTTAGTCCAAGAGACCCAGTACTTC. It is translated as CASSLVQETQYF.

The chain links TRBV30 to TRBJ1-1; a possible D gene is TRBD1 (5 bases). The CDR3 loop spans 12 amino acids. Germline lookup yields CDR1 GTSNPN and CDR2 SVGIG (reference sequence). The V and J ends lost 2 bases and 6 bases respectively, with 10 bases between them. DNA of the CDR3: TGTGCCTGGAGTCAGGGTTCGGCTGAAGCTTTCTTT. Protein sequence: CAWSQGSAEAFF.

The V gene is TRBV7-9, the J gene TRBJ1-6; no firm D call. Germline values: CDR1 SEHNR, CDR2 FQNEAQ (reference sequence). Trimming took 5 bases from V and 6 from J, leaving 11 bases between them. The CDR3 runs 14 residues. The CDR3 nucleotides are TGTGCCAGCAGCCCTCCGGTCACTAATTCACCCCTCCACTTT. It codes for CASSPPVTNSPLHF.

This chain connects TRBV30 to TRBJ1-3; possibly TRBD1 for D (6 bases). The CDR3 is 14 amino acids. V was cut by 3 bases and J by 1 base, with 10 bases left in between. Germline lookup yields CDR1 GTSNPN and CDR2 SVGIG (reference sequence). The CDR3 DNA sequence: TGTGCCTGGAGGAGACAGGCTTCTGGAAACACCATATATTTT. Its protein is CAWRRQASGNTIYF.

The chain recombines TRBV2 with TRBJ2-7, with D possibly matching TRBD1 (6 bases). Trimming shortened V by 6 bases and J by 1 base, and 10 bases separated the two germline ends. There are 13 residues in the CDR3. Germline V gives CDR1 SNHLY, CDR2 FYNNEI. The CDR3 loop is CASRAGTSYEQYF. In nucleotides, the CDR3 is TGTGCCAGCAGGGCCGGGACATCCTACGAGCAGTACTTC.

J is TRBJ1-3 and V is TRBV30; a possible D gene is TRBD1 (6 bases). The V gene lost 3 bases and the J gene lost 2 bases, with 14 bases spanning the gap. This CDR3 comprises 15 residues. Germline values: CDR1 GTSNPN, CDR2 SVGIG (reference sequence). The CDR3 DNA reads TGTGCCTGGAGCCGGACAGCCCAACCTGGAAACACCATATATTTT. It translates to CAWSRTAQPGNTIYF.

The genes are TRBV7-2 and TRBJ2-5; D perhaps matches TRBD2 (5 bases). V lost 1 base, J lost 6 bases, and 18 bases lay in between. The germline CDR1 and CDR2 sequences are SGHTA and FQGNSA. The CDR3 is 16 residues long. In DNA form, the CDR3 reads TGTGCCAGCAGCTTAGAGGTGACTACACGATTCAAGACCCAGTACTTC. As protein: CASSLEVTTRFKTQYF. Looking up the rest from reference TRBV7-2 and TRBJ2-5 gives the full variable domain: GAGVSQSPSNKVTEKGKDVELRCDPISGHTALYWYRQSLGQGLEFLIYFQGNSAPDKSGLPSDRFSAERTGGSVSTLTIQRTQQEDSAVYLCASSLEVTTRFKTQYFGPGTRLLVL.

This clone was detected only a few times. The genes are TRBV10-3 and TRBJ1-2; D is perhaps TRBD1 (5 bases). Per the germline V gene, CDR1 is ENHRY and CDR2 is SYGVKD. V was shortened by 7 bases and J by 6 bases, with 15 bases between the two germline ends. This CDR3 spans 13 amino acids. CDR3 in DNA: TGTGCCATCAACGCGGCCTCGGGGGATGGCTACACCTTC. Translating gives CAINAASGDGYTF.

The chain is built from TRBV7-2 and TRBJ1-5, with D unclear. Germline loops: CDR1 SGHTA, CDR2 FQGNSA. Trimming left V 2 bases short and J 2 bases short, with 7 bases between. This CDR3 has 14 amino acids. As DNA, the CDR3 is TGTGCCAGCAGCTTAAAGGGAGGCAATCAGCCCCAGCATTTT. It translates to CASSLKGGNQPQHF.

The chain employs TRBV5-1 and TRBJ2-7; D gene uncertain. V was trimmed by 3 bases and J by 2 bases, leaving 12 bases between them. Germline values: CDR1 SGHRS, CDR2 YFSETQ. The CDR3 runs 14 residues. In DNA, the CDR3 is TGCGCCAGCAGCTGGACCGGTGGAGCCTACGAGCAGTACTTC. This codes for CASSWTGGAYEQYF.

This clone was seen just once. The chain uses TRBV9 and TRBJ2-2, with 13 bases identical to TRBD2. The trim removed 4 bases at V and 1 base at J, leaving 7 bases unmatched. CDR1 is SGDLS, CDR2 YYNGEE, per germline. This CDR3 is built from 18 residues. CDR3 nucleotides: TGTGCCAGCAGCCTCGGGACTAGCGGGGTGGGGAACACCGGGGAGCTGTTTTTT. Translation: CASSLGTSGVGNTGELFF.

This chain joins TRBV4-2 and TRBJ1-4; TRBD1 aligns across 8 bases. Unmatched junction bases numbered 9, after V lost 4 bases and J lost 2 bases. Germline lookup yields CDR1 LGHNA and CDR2 YNFKEQ. This CDR3 spans 17 amino acids. The CDR3, as DNA: TGTGCCAGCAGCCCCTTGACAGGGGTAGGGACTAATGAAAAACTGTTTTTT. Amino acid sequence: CASSPLTGVGTNEKLFF.